This T cell receptor (beta chain) comes out of a study of CD8 T cells in ankylosing spondylitis. The CDR3 covers 15 residues. Using its own MiXCR run on the 5' RACE reads, TCRdb lists one record per CDR3 protein. This sample has approximately 39,000 distinct CDR3 sequences; about an eighth occur once, and the top ten carry less than 40%. The source is a male donor with ankylosing spondylitis. The chain carries TRBV21-1 and TRBJ1-1; the table calls TRBD1, which could not be checked here. TRBV21-1 is described as a pseudogene. The specimen sequenced was synovial fluid, either unsorted or a sorted T cell fraction (not recorded which). CDR3 loop: CAARGALWSSTEAFF. The CDR3 DNA reads TGTGCCGCGCGGGGGGCGTTATGGTCGAGCACTGAAGCTTTCTTT.